The sequence of this T cell receptor beta chain was determined in a study of blood T cell repertoires in COVID-19. About the study: Researchers got acute and convalescent COVID-19 samples from the United States, Italy and Spain.

Per the study methods: Amplifying reference gene primers gave estimates of nucleated cell counts. Data came from immunoSEQ multiplex PCR; TCRdb stores just in-frame clones and leaves some out. For V, J and clone size, that table is used; D and trimming come from the DNA. The sample lists 220,000 or so clones; approximately 77% were seen once. The CDR3 has 13 amino acids. Germline values: CDR1 SGDLS, CDR2 YYNGEE. The junction had 5 bases not matched to a gene; V was cut back by 3 bases and J by 6 bases. The source material was peripheral blood. The receptor comes from a woman older than 75 with acute or convalescent COVID-19. The V gene is TRBV9, the J gene TRBJ2-7; 8 nucleotides match TRBD1. This chain's CDR3 is CASSGNDRGEQYF. DNA for the CDR3: TGTGCCAGCAGCGGGAATGACAGGGGCGAGCAGTACTTC.